These T cell receptor beta chains were read from a single sample in a study of OX40 agonist ivuxolimab in advanced cancers. The protocol was immunoSEQ multiplex PCR, while the TCRdb copy is restricted to in-frame clones and leaves out a portion. Of about 32,000 clones listed, 76% are singletons. The sequences come from CD4+ or CD8+ T cells sorted from blood, collected in a trial of the OX40 agonist ivuxolimab. All receptors come from an adult with an advanced solid tumor such as melanoma, head and neck, liver or kidney cancer. Both conserved end residues are part of each CDR3. The order of the fields is J gene, clone size, D gene, V gene, CDR3 DNA, CDR3 protein. A D gene is named only where the DNA matches it firmly. Only part of the rows carry a size: once, few, many, or a class if the clone is expanded.

TRBJ1-5,NA,NA,TRBV5-6,TGTGCCAGCAGCTTGGGCACGGGGTGGGGCAATCAGCCCCAGCATTTT,CASSLGTGWGNQPQHF
TRBJ1-1,NA,NA,TRBV6-1,TGTGCCAGCAGTGCCCGGGGGGAGGGTGCCACTGAAGCTTTCTTT,CASSARGEGATEAFF
TRBJ1-1,few,NA,TRBV10-1,TGCGCCAGCAGTGAAGGGATAGAAGACACTGAAGCTTTCTTT,CASSEGIEDTEAFF
TRBJ2-3,NA,NA,TRBV7-9,TGTGCCAGCAGCATCAATCTGGCAGATACGCAGTATTTT,CASSINLADTQYF
TRBJ1-4,NA,NA,TRBV18,TGTGCCAGCTCACGGGCACAAGGTGAAAAACTGTTTTTT,CASSRAQGEKLFF
TRBJ1-2,few,NA,TRBV10-3,TGTGCCATCAGTGAGACAGACTATGGCTACACCTTC,CAISETDYGYTF
TRBJ1-6,few,NA,TRBV27,TGTGCCAGCAGTTTATCCAGGGGCGGTTCACCCCTCCACTTT,CASSLSRGGSPLHF
TRBJ1-2,NA,NA,TRBV6-1,TGTGCCAGCAGTGAAATGGGGGGAGGGGGAACTATTTATGGCTACACCTTC,CASSEMGGGGTIYGYTF
TRBJ2-4,NA,TRBD2,TRBV6-5,TGTGCCAGCAGCTCCGGGACTAGACACATTCAGTACTTC,CASSSGTRHIQYF
TRBJ2-1,NA,NA,TRBV2,TGTGCCAGCACGAGATGGCAGGAACGGCCGTTCTTC,CASTRWQERPFF
TRBJ2-5,once,NA,TRBV19,TGTGCCAGTAGCCCTGTGACAGGAGAGACCCAGTACTTC,CASSPVTGETQYF
TRBJ1-1,NA,NA,TRBV4-1,TGCGCCAGCAGTCGAGAGAGACAAGACACTGAAGCTTTCTTT,CASSRERQDTEAFF
TRBJ2-4,NA,NA,TRBV21-1,TGTGCCAGCAGCGAGGGACAGACCTCGCTAGCCAAAAACATTCAGTACTTC,CASSEGQTSLAKNIQYF
TRBJ1-2,NA,TRBD1,TRBV5-6,TGTGCCAGCAGCTTGGCGCGGCAGGGGGCGCTGGTTAACTATGGCTACACCTTC,CASSLARQGALVNYGYTF
TRBJ2-1,NA,TRBD1,TRBV27,TGTGCCAGCAGTTTGCGGCAGGGGGCTTACAATGAGCAGTTCTTC,CASSLRQGAYNEQFF
TRBJ2-3,NA,TRBD2,TRBV10-3,TGTGCCACAAGCCTAGCGGGGGCGGGAGATACGCAGTATTTT,CATSLAGAGDTQYF
TRBJ1-2,NA,TRBD1,TRBV5-1,TGCGCCAGCAGCTTGACCCCAGGGGGCATTGACGGCTACACCTTC,CASSLTPGGIDGYTF
TRBJ2-1,NA,NA,TRBV4-2,TGTGCCAGCAGCCAAGATGGTGGGCCGTACAATGAGCAGTTCTTC,CASSQDGGPYNEQFF
TRBJ1-2,NA,TRBD1,TRBV18,TGTGCCAGCTCTCAGGACAGGGGGCCTGGCTACACCTTC,CASSQDRGPGYTF
TRBJ1-5,once,NA,TRBV19,TGTGCCAGTAGTAGAGTTGGCAGTGACCAGCCCCAGCATTTT,CASSRVGSDQPQHF
TRBJ2-3,NA,NA,TRBV2,TGTGCCAGCAGAACCGGACAGAGCACAGATACGCAGTATTTT,CASRTGQSTDTQYF
TRBJ2-2,NA,NA,TRBV5-6,TGTGCCAGCAGCTTGGCAGGGACCAACACCGGGGAGCTGTTTTTT,CASSLAGTNTGELFF
TRBJ1-5,NA,NA,TRBV4-1,TGCGCCAGCAGCCAAGGACAGCACCCCGATCAGCCCCAGCATTTT,CASSQGQHPDQPQHF
TRBJ1-5,NA,NA,TRBV28,TGTGCCAGCAGGGGTTGGGGGGCGAATCAGCCCCAGCATTTT,CASRGWGANQPQHF
TRBJ2-3,NA,NA,TRBV5-6,TGTGCCAGCAGCTTGCATAAAGATACGCAGTATTTT,CASSLHKDTQYF